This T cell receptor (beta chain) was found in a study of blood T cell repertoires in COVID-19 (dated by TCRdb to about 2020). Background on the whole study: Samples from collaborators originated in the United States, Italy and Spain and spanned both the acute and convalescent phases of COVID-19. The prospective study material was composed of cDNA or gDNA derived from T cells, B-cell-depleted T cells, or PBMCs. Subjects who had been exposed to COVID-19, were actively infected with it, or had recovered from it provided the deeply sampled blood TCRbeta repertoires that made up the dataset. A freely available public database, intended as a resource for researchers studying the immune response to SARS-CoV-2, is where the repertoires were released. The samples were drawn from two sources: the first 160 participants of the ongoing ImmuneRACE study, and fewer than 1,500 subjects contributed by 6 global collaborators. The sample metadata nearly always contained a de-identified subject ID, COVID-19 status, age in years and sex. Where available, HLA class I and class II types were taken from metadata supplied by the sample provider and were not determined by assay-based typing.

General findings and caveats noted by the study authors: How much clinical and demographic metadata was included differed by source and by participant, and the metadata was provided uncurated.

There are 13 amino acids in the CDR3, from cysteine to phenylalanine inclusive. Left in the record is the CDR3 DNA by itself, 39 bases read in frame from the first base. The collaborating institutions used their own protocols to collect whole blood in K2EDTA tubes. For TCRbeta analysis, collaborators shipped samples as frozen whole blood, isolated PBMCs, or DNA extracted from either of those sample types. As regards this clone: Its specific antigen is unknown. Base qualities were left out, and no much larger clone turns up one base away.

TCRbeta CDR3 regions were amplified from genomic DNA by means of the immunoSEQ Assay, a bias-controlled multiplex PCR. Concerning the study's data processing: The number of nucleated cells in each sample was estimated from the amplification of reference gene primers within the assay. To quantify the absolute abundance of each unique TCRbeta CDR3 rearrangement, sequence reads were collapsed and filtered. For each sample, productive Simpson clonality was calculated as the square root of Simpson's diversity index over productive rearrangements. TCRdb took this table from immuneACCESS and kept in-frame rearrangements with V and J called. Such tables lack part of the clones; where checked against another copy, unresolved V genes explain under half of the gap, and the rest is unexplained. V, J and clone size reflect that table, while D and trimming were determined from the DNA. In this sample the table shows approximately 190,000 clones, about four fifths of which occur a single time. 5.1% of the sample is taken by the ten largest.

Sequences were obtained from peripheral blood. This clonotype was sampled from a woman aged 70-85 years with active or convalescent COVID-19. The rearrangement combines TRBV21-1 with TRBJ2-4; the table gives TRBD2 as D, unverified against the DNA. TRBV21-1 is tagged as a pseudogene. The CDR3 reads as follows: CASSKDEVPTMCF. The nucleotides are TGTGCCAGCAGCAAAGACGAGGTCCCCACAATGTGCTTC.